Reported below is one TCR beta chain. Its antigen is undetermined. The length of the CDR3 is 14 residues. Germline V gene data show CDR1 as SEHNR and CDR2 as FQNEAQ (reference sequence). V lost 3 bases to trimming and J lost 2 bases, with 8 bases between them. Unique molecular identifiers were present on the cDNA, and a universal primer site came from template switching. TCRdb reprocessed the 5' RACE reads via MiXCR and lists one record per CDR3 protein. The repertoire holds approximately 700,000 distinct CDR3 sequences, with about 18% as singletons. The data belong to a study of identical twins. Findings and caveats of the study: Insertions ran lower in abundant cord blood beta clonotypes, though not in memory repertoires. Twins shared out-of-frame alpha sequences with excess low generation probability.

The sample also formed part of further work on T cells expressing NK-cell markers. That study adds: Sorted CD3+CD56+NKG2C+, CD3+CD56+NKG2C- and CD3+CD56-NKG2C+ T cells provided the TCR beta repertoires.

The V and J genes are TRBV7-9 and TRBJ2-1; D perhaps matches TRBD2 (6 bases). The receptor was derived from a woman in her late teens or twenties in good health. The sample was PBMCs. CDR3: CASSFTSPYNEQFF. The DNA for the CDR3 is TGTGCCAGCAGCTTTACTAGCCCCTACAATGAGCAGTTCTTC.